The next 29 T cell receptor beta chains were all read from a single sample in a study of blood T cell repertoires in COVID-19. Here immunoSEQ multiplex PCR was the method, and the copy in TCRdb shows in-frame clones only, minus some. This table has around 340,000 clones, approximately 89% appearing once. The sequenced material came from peripheral blood. The receptors derive from a woman aged 60-75 years with COVID-19, enrolled during active disease.

The chain is built from TRBV5-6 and TRBJ2-2; 9 bases map to TRBD1. Germline CDR1 SGHDT, CDR2 YYEEEE. There are 16 residues in the CDR3. The J segment lost 5 bases and the V segment lost 4 bases, leaving 9 bases of the junction unmatched. The CDR3 region has the DNA TGTGCCAGCAGCGATACAGGGGGCGCTTGGACCGGGGAGCTGTTTTTT. Its translation is CASSDTGGAWTGELFF.

The chain recombines TRBV7-2 with TRBJ2-5; TRBD1 matches at 7 bases. The V and J ends lost 0 bases and 2 bases, in that order; junction bases with no gene match: 3. The CDR3 is made up of 15 amino acids. Germline assignment: CDR1 SGHTA and CDR2 FQGNSA. CDR3: CASSLAGQLQETQYF. DNA for the CDR3: TGTGCCAGCAGCTTAGCGGGACAGTTACAAGAGACCCAGTACTTC.

The chain is built from TRBV7-3 and TRBJ2-2; D might be TRBD1 (8 bases). V lost 5 bases, J lost 4 bases, and 14 bases lay in between. Germline values: CDR1 SGHTA, CDR2 FQGTGA. The CDR3 is 15 residues long. The CDR3 here is CASSLQGGCTGELFF. Here the CDR3 DNA reads TGTGCCAGCAGCCTACAGGGGGGGTGCACCGGGGAGCTGTTTTTT.

V and J are TRBV11-2 and TRBJ1-2, with D tentatively TRBD1 (6 bases). V was pared by 7 bases and J by 3 bases, with 15 bases between. CDR1 SGHAT and CDR2 FQNNGV come from the germline V gene. This CDR3 region has 14 residues. In DNA form, the CDR3 reads TGTGCCAGCATCCCCCGGGGGGGCGACTATGGCTACACCTTC. Translating it yields CASIPRGGDYGYTF.

The rearrangement joins TRBV5-4 to TRBJ2-5, with 8 bases matching TRBD1. With 2 bases clipped from V and 2 bases from J, the junction kept 8 bases outside the gene matches. CDR3 length equals 16 residues. Looked up from germline, CDR1 is SGHNT and CDR2 is YYREEE (reference sequence). CDR3 sequence (DNA): TGTGCCAGCAGCTTCAGGGGGCCGTCCCTGCAAGAGACCCAGTACTTC. This codes for CASSFRGPSLQETQYF.

The CDR3 DNA is TGTGCCACCCGTCCTAATCAGCCCCAGCATTTT. Translating gives CATRPNQPQHF. V gene TRBV21-1 combines with J gene TRBJ1-5. TRBV21-1 is a documented pseudogene. The CDR3 totals 11 residues.

V usage is TRBV7-6 and J usage is TRBJ2-5; 7 bases line up with TRBD1. CDR3 size: 16 residues. Germline lookup yields CDR1 SGHVS and CDR2 FNYEAQ. V trimming: 5 bases; J trimming: 7 bases; junction bases outside the gene matches: 16. CDR3 in amino acids: CASSPSRAGGSWTQYF. For the CDR3, the DNA is TGTGCCAGCAGCCCCTCTCGGGCAGGGGGTAGCTGGACCCAGTACTTC.

CDR3 loop: CASSRSSTDTQYF. The DNA of the CDR3 is TGTGCCAGCAGCCGCAGTAGCACAGATACGCAGTATTTT. The chain combines TRBV5-4 with TRBJ2-3, with D unresolved. Germline assignment: CDR1 SGHNT and CDR2 YYREEE (reference sequence). This CDR3 region has 13 residues. The V end lost 4 bases, the J end lost 0 bases, and 6 bases lay between the germline ends.

The chain is built from TRBV30 and TRBJ2-3, with 8 bases identical to TRBD1. This CDR3 has 14 amino acids. Germline V gives CDR1 GTSNPN, CDR2 SVGIG (reference sequence). V lost 4 bases and J lost 3; bases outside the gene matches: 6. In DNA form, the CDR3 reads TGTGCCTGGACTAGACAGGGGCGGACAGATACGCAGTATTTT. Amino acid sequence: CAWTRQGRTDTQYF.

The chain recombines TRBV6-5 with TRBJ1-3; TRBD1 matches at 7 bases. Trimming took 5 bases from V and 3 from J; bases not matched to a gene: 4. Germline V gene data show CDR1 as MNHEY and CDR2 as SVGAGI. CDR3 length: 14 amino acids. Written as DNA, the CDR3 is TGTGCCAGCAGTACGGACAGGATTGGAAACACCATATATTTT. Protein: CASSTDRIGNTIYF.

Only one count was recorded for this clone. CDR3 residues: CATSGLAGSDEQFF. Written as DNA, the CDR3 is TGTGCCACCAGTGGGCTAGCGGGGTCCGATGAGCAGTTCTTC. The rearrangement uses TRBV24-1 and TRBJ2-1, with 9 bases lining up with TRBD2. J lost 8 bases, V lost 5 bases, and 6 bases had no gene match. CDR1 is KGHDR, CDR2 SFDVKD, per germline. The CDR3 consists of 14 residues.

This chain uses TRBV7-2 with TRBJ2-3; maybe TRBD2 (6 bases). Trimming removed 7 bases at V and 4 bases at J, with 27 bases between. The CDR3 has 18 residues. The V gene's germline CDR1 is SGHTA and CDR2 FQGNSA. The CDR3 is CASTQMIFGGTLADTQYF. The CDR3 DNA reads as TGTGCCAGCACCCAGATGATCTTCGGGGGTACGTTGGCAGATACGCAGTATTTT.

The CDR3 DNA sequence: TGTGCCAGCTCACCAAGGGGCGGGGGCTCATCTACAGATACGCAGTATTTT. Its protein is CASSPRGGGSSTDTQYF. The V gene is TRBV18, the J gene TRBJ2-3, with D possibly TRBD2 on 7 matching bases. V lost 2 bases and J 3 bases, leaving 18 bases between the germline ends. The CDR3 spans 17 residues. Per germline, CDR1 KGHSH and CDR2 LQKENI.

V and J are TRBV5-1 and TRBJ1-1, with TRBD1 as a possible D gene (5 bases). This CDR3 is 15 amino acids long. The V end was cut by 4 bases, the J end by 1 base, with 14 bases between. Germline CDR1 and CDR2: SGHRS and YFSETQ. The DNA of the CDR3 is TGCGCCAGCAGCGTAGGGGCCTCGGCGAACACTGAAGCTTTCTTT. Its translation: CASSVGASANTEAFF.

J is TRBJ2-7 and V is TRBV5-1; D is possibly TRBD2 (5 bases). The length of the CDR3 is 15 residues. Germline V CDR1 and CDR2: SGHRS, YFSETQ. Trimming removed 1 base from V and 2 bases from J, with 13 bases in between. CDR3 bases: TGCGCCAGCAGCTTGACGGAGGATGCCCCCTACGAGCAGTACTTC. Its translation is CASSLTEDAPYEQYF.

This clone was seen just once. This rearrangement joins TRBV5-1 to TRBJ1-6; TRBD1 aligns across 7 bases. The CDR3 is 14 residues long. Germline CDR1 and CDR2: SGHRS and YFSETQ. J was trimmed by 16 bases and V by 4 bases; bases with no gene match: 14. CDR3 sequence: CASSPGQAFPTLHF. Written as DNA, the CDR3 is TGCGCCAGCAGCCCCGGACAGGCTTTCCCCACGCTCCACTTT.

V is TRBV7-9 and J is TRBJ2-1; 8 bases align to TRBD1. The J segment lost 3 bases and the V segment lost 5 bases, leaving 9 bases of the junction unmatched. This CDR3 contains 16 residues. Germline CDR1 reads SEHNR; CDR2 reads FQNEAQ (reference sequence). CDR3 sequence: CASSPETGVRYNEQFF. DNA of the CDR3: TGTGCCAGCAGCCCAGAGACAGGGGTACGCTACAATGAGCAGTTCTTC.

The rearrangement links TRBV27 to TRBJ2-3; 8 nucleotides agree with TRBD1. Unmatched junction bases numbered 3, after V lost 6 bases and J lost 1 base. CDR1 MNHEY and CDR2 SMNVEV come from the germline V gene (reference sequence). This CDR3 contains 14 residues. Here the CDR3 reads CASSSDRGTDTQYF. CDR3 coding DNA: TGTGCCAGCAGCTCGGACAGGGGCACAGATACGCAGTATTTT.

V usage is TRBV7-9 and J usage is TRBJ2-7; D may be TRBD2 (5 bases). The V gene lost 3 bases and the J gene lost 2 bases, with 8 bases spanning the gap. This CDR3 has 13 amino acids. Germline V gives CDR1 SEHNR, CDR2 FQNEAQ (reference sequence). CDR3 amino acids: CASSFSTTYEQYF. CDR3 nucleotides: TGTGCCAGCAGCTTCTCGACTACCTACGAGCAGTACTTC.

The V and J genes are TRBV23-1 and TRBJ1-1; D gene unclear. TRBV23-1 is an ORF; its function is uncertain. This CDR3 has 15 amino acids. Trimming stripped 2 bases from V and 8 bases from J, with 18 bases between. CDR3 sequence: CASSQRQEATGEAFF. The CDR3 DNA reads TGCGCCAGCAGTCAAAGGCAGGAGGCCACGGGGGAAGCTTTCTTT.

The chain couples TRBV5-4 to TRBJ1-1; D remains ambiguous. Trimming cost V 2 bases and J 6 bases, with 23 bases left between them. The CDR3 length is 17 residues. Germline V lookup: CDR1 SGHNT, CDR2 YYREEE (reference sequence). The CDR3, as DNA: TGTGCCAGCAGCTTAGAGTATGGTTCGGCGGCTAACGCTGAAGCTTTCTTT. It is translated as CASSLEYGSAANAEAFF.

The rearrangement uses TRBV24-1 and TRBJ2-1; tentatively, D is TRBD1 (5 bases). In germline, CDR1 is KGHDR, CDR2 SFDVKD. CDR3 size: 14 residues. The ends were cut back, 7 bases at V and 1 base at J, with 10 bases in the middle. CDR3 residues: CATRDKTSYNEQFF. CDR3 bases: TGTGCCACCAGGGACAAAACTTCCTACAATGAGCAGTTCTTC.

This clone was counted only a few times. Other DNA sequences in the same sample also yield this CDR3. The rearrangement joins TRBV7-2 to TRBJ1-3; D is uncertain. Per germline, CDR1 SGHTA and CDR2 FQGNSA. Trimming cost V 5 bases and J 4 bases, with 6 bases left between them. This CDR3 has 12 residues. CDR3 bases: TGTGCCAGCAGCCTACAGGGAAACACCATATATTTT. Its protein product is CASSLQGNTIYF.

This chain uses TRBV5-1 with TRBJ2-7; perhaps TRBD1 as D (5 bases). Trimming shortened V by 3 bases and J by 2 bases, and 9 bases separated the two germline ends. This CDR3 has 13 residues. Germline CDR1 is SGHRS and CDR2 is YFSETQ. CDR3 amino acids: CASSSGQTYEQYF. CDR3 in DNA: TGCGCCAGCAGCTCTGGACAAACCTACGAGCAGTACTTC. Variable domain in full (rest from reference TRBV5-1 and TRBJ2-7): KAGVTQTPRYLIKTRGQQVTLSCSPISGHRSVSWYQQTPGQGLQFLFEYFSETQRNKGNFPGRFSGRQFSNSRSEMNVSTLELGDSALYLCASSSGQTYEQYFGPGTRLTVT.

The V gene is TRBV19, the J gene TRBJ2-2; TRBD1 matches 9 bases. The CDR3 covers 15 residues. Germline-derived CDR1 and CDR2 are LNHDA and SQIVND (reference sequence). Trimming took 5 bases from V and 6 from J; bases not matched to a gene: 7. The CDR3 coding sequence is TGTGCCAGTAGTGTCGGGACAGGGAGGGCCGGGGAGCTGTTTTTT. Translating it yields CASSVGTGRAGELFF.

This clone was seen a single time. V and J are TRBV7-3 and TRBJ1-2; a weak D match, TRBD1 (6 bases). The V gene lost 4 bases and the J gene lost 3 bases, with 18 bases spanning the gap. The CDR3 runs 16 residues. Germline loops: CDR1 SGHTA, CDR2 FQGTGA. CDR3 sequence (DNA): TGTGCCAGCAGCTCCACGGGACAACCAAGTCACTATGGCTACACCTTC. Protein product: CASSSTGQPSHYGYTF.

CDR3 DNA: TGTGCCAGCAGCTTAGGACTAGCGGGGAGTTTATACAATGAGCAGTTCTTC. Translating gives CASSLGLAGSLYNEQFF. V is TRBV7-6 and J is TRBJ2-1; TRBD2 aligns across 11 bases. With V trimmed by 1 base and J by 4 bases, 6 bases remained unmatched. The CDR3 spans 17 residues. Germline values: CDR1 SGHVS, CDR2 FNYEAQ.

This clone was observed once. The chain recombines TRBV18 with TRBJ2-7; perhaps TRBD1 as D (5 bases). Germline-derived CDR1 and CDR2 are KGHSH and LQKENI. Trimming took off 3 bases at V and 4 bases at J, with 10 bases between the two ends. The length of the CDR3 is 13 residues. CDR3 bases: TGTGCCAGCTCACCCCAGGGTGTGTACGAGCAGTACTTC. Its protein product is CASSPQGVYEQYF.

The CDR3 here is CASSLAQTGQPQHF. Written as DNA, the CDR3 is TGTGCCAGCAGCTTAGCTCAGACAGGGCAGCCCCAGCATTTT. The rearrangement links TRBV11-2 to TRBJ1-5; 7 positions agree with TRBD1. CDR1 and CDR2 from the germline V gene are SGHAT and FQNNGV. The CDR3 contains 14 residues. The V segment lost 1 base and the J segment 7 bases; nucleotides outside the gene matches: 4.